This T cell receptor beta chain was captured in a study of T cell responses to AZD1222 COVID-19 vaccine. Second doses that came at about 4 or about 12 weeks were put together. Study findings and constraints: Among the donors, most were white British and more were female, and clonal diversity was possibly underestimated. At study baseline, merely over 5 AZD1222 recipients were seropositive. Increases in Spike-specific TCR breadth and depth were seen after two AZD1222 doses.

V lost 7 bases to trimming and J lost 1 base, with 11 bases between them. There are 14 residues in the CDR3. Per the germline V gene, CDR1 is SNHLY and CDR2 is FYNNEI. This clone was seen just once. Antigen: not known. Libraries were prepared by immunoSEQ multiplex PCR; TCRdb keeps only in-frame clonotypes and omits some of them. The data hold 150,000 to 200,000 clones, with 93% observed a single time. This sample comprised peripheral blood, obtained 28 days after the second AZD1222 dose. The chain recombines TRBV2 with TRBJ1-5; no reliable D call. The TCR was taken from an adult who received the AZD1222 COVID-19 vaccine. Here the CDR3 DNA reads TGTGCCAGCATGAGAGGTGGAAGCAATCAGCCCCAGCATTTT. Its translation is CASMRGGSNQPQHF.